This passage covers 18 T cell receptor beta chains from one sample sequenced in a study of blood T cell repertoires in COVID-19. Produced via immunoSEQ multiplex PCR; TCRdb's table is partial and in-frame only. The data show around 130,000 clones, roughly four fifths seen once. The material sequenced was PBMCs or T cells enriched from blood (not recorded which). The source is a woman younger than 30 who had been exposed to COVID-19.

CDR3 in DNA: TGTGCCATCAGTGAGTCGGCAGGGTCATCCTACGAGCAGTACTTC. Translated: CAISESAGSSYEQYF. V is TRBV10-3 and J is TRBJ2-7, with a weak D call TRBD1 (5 bases). The germline gives CDR1 ENHRY, CDR2 SYGVKD. V lost 0 bases, J lost 1 base, and 10 bases lay in between. The CDR3 sequence is 15 residues long.

The chain recombines TRBV4-1 with TRBJ1-4; D uncertain. CDR3 length: 14 residues. V was cut by 0 bases and J by 8 bases, with 10 bases left in between. CDR1 and CDR2 from the germline V gene are MGHRA and YSYEKL. The CDR3 reads CASSQDRRSEKLFF. Here the CDR3 DNA reads TGCGCCAGCAGCCAAGACAGGCGTTCGGAAAAACTGTTTTTT.

This clone was recorded once. This chain links TRBV7-3 with TRBJ2-6, with 10 bases identical to TRBD2. Germline V gene sequence: CDR1 SGHTA, CDR2 FQGTGA. The V and J ends lost 2 bases and 0 bases, in that order; junction bases with no gene match: 10. The CDR3 is made up of 20 amino acids. The CDR3: CASSLGSLLAGYSGANVLTF. The CDR3 DNA sequence: TGTGCCAGCAGCTTAGGGTCTTTACTAGCGGGGTACTCTGGGGCCAACGTCCTGACTTTC.

This clone was detected once. This chain links TRBV5-1 with TRBJ1-5; 9 bases fit TRBD1. The length of the CDR3 is 14 residues. Germline V lookup: CDR1 SGHRS, CDR2 YFSETQ. Trimming took 4 bases from V and 5 from J; bases not matched to a gene: 4. This chain's CDR3 is CASSPDRGDQPQHF. The CDR3 bases are TGCGCCAGCAGCCCGGACAGGGGAGATCAGCCCCAGCATTTT.

This sequence joins TRBV19 and TRBJ1-1, with 8 bases fitting TRBD1. The CDR3 runs 15 residues. Losses at the gene ends were 2 bases for V and 7 bases for J; bases not matched to a gene: 9. The germline CDR1 and CDR2 sequences are LNHDA and SQIVND (reference sequence). This CDR3 reads CASSINRQGRIEAFF. The DNA of the CDR3 is TGTGCCAGTAGTATAAATAGACAGGGGCGAATTGAAGCTTTCTTT.

This sequence joins TRBV30 and TRBJ1-2; D may be TRBD1 (6 bases). Germline V gene data show CDR1 as GTSNPN and CDR2 as SVGIG (reference sequence). V was shortened by 4 bases and J by 4 bases, with 16 bases between the two germline ends. The CDR3 length is 14 residues. For the CDR3, the DNA is TGTGCCTGGACTTTAGGGGGGGGTAGCTATGGCTACACCTTC. It yields the protein CAWTLGGGSYGYTF.

This clone was picked up a small number of times. The chain joins TRBV27 to TRBJ1-2, with D uncertain. CDR1 and CDR2 (germline): MNHEY, SMNVEV (reference sequence). V lost 5 bases and J 2 bases, leaving 6 bases between the germline ends. The CDR3 extends over 12 amino acids. CDR3 loop: CASSNGNYGYTF. The CDR3 DNA follows: TGTGCCAGCAGTAACGGGAACTATGGCTACACCTTC.

This chain connects TRBV14 to TRBJ1-3; TRBD1 matches 7 bases. CDR3 length equals 16 residues. The V and J ends lost 4 bases and 0 bases, in that order; junction bases with no gene match: 6. Germline V CDR1 and CDR2: SGHDN, FVKESK. The chain's CDR3 is CASSLGQPFSGNTIYF. The CDR3 DNA sequence: TGTGCCAGCAGCCTGGGACAGCCCTTCTCTGGAAACACCATATATTTT.

The chain joins TRBV7-9 to TRBJ1-2, with 7 bases fitting TRBD1. The CDR3 spans 13 residues. Trimming at V came to 2 bases and at J to 7 bases, leaving 4 bases not matched to a gene. From germline, CDR1 is SEHNR and CDR2 FQNEAQ (reference sequence). The CDR3: CASSLSDRAGYTF. The CDR3 DNA reads TGTGCCAGCAGCTTAAGCGACAGGGCTGGCTACACCTTC.

The chain joins TRBV28 to TRBJ2-7; 7 bases map to TRBD2. J was trimmed by 2 bases and V by 3 bases; bases with no gene match: 4. The CDR3 has 14 residues. Germline V gene lookup returns CDR1 MDHEN and CDR2 SYDVKM. CDR3 DNA sequence: TGTGCCAGCAGTTTGTTAGCGGGTACCTACGAGCAGTACTTC. Amino acids: CASSLLAGTYEQYF.

The V gene is TRBV4-2, the J gene TRBJ2-7; TRBD2 agrees at 13 bases. CDR3 size: 15 residues. CDR1 and CDR2 from the germline V gene are LGHNA and YNFKEQ. Trimming cost V 5 bases and J 4 bases; bases outside gene matches: 5. The CDR3 DNA reads TGTGCCAGCAGCACTCGGACTAGCGGGAGTTACGAGCAGTACTTC. As protein: CASSTRTSGSYEQYF.

This chain connects TRBV18 to TRBJ2-7; 9 bases agree with TRBD1. V shed 3 bases, J shed 3 bases, and the junction held 6 bases outside the gene matches. This CDR3 has 15 residues. Germline CDR1 is KGHSH and CDR2 is LQKENI. In nucleotides, the CDR3 is TGTGCCAGCTCACCCGCGGGACAGGGTGGCTACGAGCAGTACTTC. This gives the protein CASSPAGQGGYEQYF.

The chain's CDR3 is CASSPSGATIYF. The CDR3 DNA reads TGTGCCAGCAGCCCCTCGGGAGCCACCATATATTTT. The chain combines TRBV7-8 with TRBJ1-3; no clear D gene. The V end lost 5 bases, the J end lost 9 bases, and 11 bases lay between the germline ends. The CDR3 consists of 12 residues. Germline loops: CDR1 SGHVS, CDR2 FQNEAQ.

The chain recombines TRBV19 with TRBJ2-1, with D possibly TRBD2 on 6 matching bases. V was pared by 5 bases and J by 0 bases, with 14 bases between. Germline V lookup: CDR1 LNHDA, CDR2 SQIVND (reference sequence). The CDR3 contains 16 residues. CDR3 region: CASSHGTVSSYNEQFF. CDR3 DNA: TGTGCCAGTAGTCATGGGACTGTCAGCTCCTACAATGAGCAGTTCTTC.

This rearrangement joins TRBV6-2 or TRBV6-3 to TRBJ1-2; 8 nucleotides line up with TRBD1. This CDR3 region has 15 residues. Germline V lookup: CDR1 MNHEY, CDR2 SVGEGT. The V segment lost 5 bases and the J segment 4 bases; nucleotides outside the gene matches: 9. In DNA form, the CDR3 reads TGTGCCAGCAGTCCGATAGGACAGGGTATCTATGGCTACACCTTC. This gives the protein CASSPIGQGIYGYTF.

This clone has a single count. CDR3: CASSLGDSSYEQYF. The CDR3, as DNA: TGTGCCAGCAGCTTGGGGGACAGCTCCTACGAGCAGTACTTC. This chain uses TRBV5-8 with TRBJ2-7, with 7 positions matching TRBD1. CDR1 and CDR2 from the germline V gene are SGHTS and YDEGEE. V gave up 0 bases and J gave up 0 bases; unmatched junction bases: 0. The CDR3 spans 14 residues.

The gene calls are TRBV7-9 and TRBJ1-3; unclear D gene. Trimming pared 5 bases from V and 2 bases from J, leaving 13 bases between. The CDR3 runs to 15 residues. Germline-derived CDR1 and CDR2 are SEHNR and FQNEAQ (reference sequence). The CDR3 here is CASSPSLGPGNTIYF. The CDR3 bases are TGTGCCAGCAGCCCTTCCTTGGGCCCTGGAAACACCATATATTTT. The full variable domain, its missing parts supplied by reference TRBV7-9 and TRBJ1-3, is DTGVSQNPRHKITKRGQNVTFRCDPISEHNRLYWYRQTLGQGPEFLTYFQNEAQLEKSRLLSDRFSAERPKGSFSTLEIQRTEQGDSAMYLCASSPSLGPGNTIYFGEGSWLTVV.

The chain uses TRBV6-6 and TRBJ1-4; 11 bases align to TRBD1. Trimming removed 5 bases from V and 8 bases from J; junction bases left unmatched: 10. The CDR3 totals 16 residues. The germline V gene encodes CDR1 MNHNY and CDR2 SVGAGI (reference sequence). CDR3 amino acids: CASSIGQGALKEKLFF. Written as DNA, the CDR3 is TGTGCCAGCAGTATCGGACAGGGGGCGCTAAAAGAAAAACTGTTTTTT.